The following is a T cell receptor (beta chain) sequence with its context. What it recognizes is unknown. This entry comes from a study of cytomegalovirus exposure and HLA in healthy donors. Broader study findings: Presence/absence analysis assumed near-uniform sequencing depth across donors.

Trimming removed 5 bases from V and 6 bases from J; junction bases left unmatched: 10. The germline CDR1 and CDR2 sequences are LNHDA and SQIVND (reference sequence). The CDR3 sequence is 16 residues long. The PCR was carried out with 60 Vbeta primers and 13 Jbeta primers. The table came from immunoSEQ multiplex PCR; TCRdb's copy has only in-frame clones and leaves some out. The sample includes fewer than 55,000 clones, roughly 64% of them seen just once. The sequenced sample consisted of PBMCs. The V call is TRBV19, the J call TRBJ2-7; 13 nucleotides agree with TRBD2. This receptor was obtained from a man aged 55-75 years in good health and CMV-seropositive. Here the CDR3 reads CASSGRLAGGMSEQYF. CDR3 DNA sequence: TGTGCCAGTAGTGGGAGACTAGCGGGAGGCATGAGCGAGCAGTACTTC.